This T cell receptor (beta chain) was captured by sequencing in a study of cytomegalovirus exposure and HLA in healthy donors. Use of 60 Vbeta and 13 Jbeta primers characterized the PCR. Measured with immunoSEQ multiplex PCR; TCRdb has only the in-frame clones, and not every one. The sample shows around 160,000 clones, 70% to 90% of them seen only once. The CDR3 runs to 15 residues. In germline, CDR1 is SNHLY, CDR2 FYNNEI. V shed 6 bases and J 0 bases; nucleotides not matched to a gene: 6. The sample was PBMCs. This TCR derives from a man aged 18 to 29 in good health and CMV-seropositive. The chain joins TRBV2 to TRBJ2-7; 9 bases line up with TRBD1. CDR3 loop: CASREGQGISYEQYF. The CDR3 nucleotides are TGTGCCAGCAGGGAGGGACAGGGTATCTCCTACGAGCAGTACTTC.